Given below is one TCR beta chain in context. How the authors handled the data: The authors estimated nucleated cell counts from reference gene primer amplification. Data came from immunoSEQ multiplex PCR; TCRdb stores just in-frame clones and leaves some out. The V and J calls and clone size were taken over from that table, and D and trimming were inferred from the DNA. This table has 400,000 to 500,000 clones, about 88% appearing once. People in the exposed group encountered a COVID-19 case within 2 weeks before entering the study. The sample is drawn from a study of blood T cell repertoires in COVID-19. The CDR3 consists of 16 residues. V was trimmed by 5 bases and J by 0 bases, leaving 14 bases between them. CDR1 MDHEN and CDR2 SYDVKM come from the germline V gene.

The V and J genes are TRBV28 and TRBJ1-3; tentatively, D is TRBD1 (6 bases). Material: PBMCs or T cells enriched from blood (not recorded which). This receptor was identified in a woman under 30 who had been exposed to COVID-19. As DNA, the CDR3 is TGTGCCAGCAGTAGCATAGGGGGAACCTCTGGAAACACCATATATTTT. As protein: CASSSIGGTSGNTIYF.